These 20 T cell receptor beta chains came from one sample sequenced in a study of T cells expressing NK-cell markers. TCRdb re-called the 5' RACE reads; one entry per CDR3 protein, DNA not given. This listing includes 500,000 to 700,000 distinct CDR3 sequences. The material sequenced was blood T cells: a sorted CD56 or NKG2C T cell subset, CD4+ or CD8+ T cells, or bulk PBMC T cells (not recorded which). The source of these receptors is a young man in good health.

The chain has TRBV6-6 and TRBJ2-1. The CDR3 sequence is 13 residues long. Germline CDR1 is MNHNY and CDR2 is SVGAGI (reference sequence). This CDR3 is CASSYSDPNEQFF.

J is TRBJ2-7 and V is TRBV25-1. The CDR3 spans 14 residues. Germline loops: CDR1 MGHDK, CDR2 SYGVNS. CDR3: CASSGPADPYEQYF.

This chain joins TRBV9 and TRBJ2-7; TCRdb's assignment of TRBD1 cannot be checked, as there is no DNA. Per germline, CDR1 SGDLS and CDR2 YYNGEE. This CDR3 is 16 amino acids long. CDR3: CASSGPGSPITYEQYF.

The chain recombines TRBV20-1 with TRBJ2-4; TCRdb proposes TRBD1, but this gene call is untestable without DNA. The germline V gene encodes CDR1 DFQATT and CDR2 SNEGSKA (reference sequence). CDR3 length: 12 residues. This chain's CDR3 is CSAPDRKNIQYF.

The V call is TRBV12-3 or TRBV12-4, the J call TRBJ2-1; TCRdb names TRBD1, which stays unverified in the absence of DNA. The CDR3 runs to 15 residues. CDR3 protein: CASSLHRQGINEQFF.

The chain uses TRBV5-1 and TRBJ1-2; TCRdb reports TRBD1, a call that lacks DNA to check it against. The germline V gene encodes CDR1 SGHRS and CDR2 YFSETQ. The CDR3 is 15 residues long. CDR3 residues: CASSPDRVWSGGYTF.

This sequence joins TRBV12-3 or TRBV12-4 and TRBJ2-7; the TCRdb call, TRBD1, lacks DNA for checking. There are 14 residues in the CDR3. The chain's CDR3 is CASSFEGPGGEQYF.

The V gene is TRBV5-1, the J gene TRBJ2-7; TCRdb selects TRBD1, and the lack of DNA leaves this call unchecked. Germline V gene sequence: CDR1 SGHRS, CDR2 YFSETQ. This CDR3 is built from 17 residues. Here the CDR3 reads CASSPAPGRTKSYEQYF.

This chain links TRBV5-5 with TRBJ1-5; TCRdb's D gene call, TRBD1, goes unchecked for lack of DNA. This CDR3 comprises 14 residues. Germline V gene data show CDR1 as SGHKS and CDR2 as YYEKEE (reference sequence). This CDR3 reads CASSGVTGNQPQHF. Drawing the rest from reference TRBV5-5 and TRBJ1-5, the complete variable domain is DAGVTQSPTHLIKTRGQQVTLRCSPISGHKSVSWYQQVLGQGPQFIFQYYEKEERGRGNFPDRFSARQFPNYSSELNVNALLLGDSALYLCASSGVTGNQPQHFGDGTRLSIL.

CDR3 residues: CASSLAALDEQFF. The chain uses TRBV7-9 and TRBJ2-1. Germline V gene lookup returns CDR1 SEHNR and CDR2 FQNEAQ (reference sequence). There are 13 residues in the CDR3.

The V call is TRBV11-2, the J call TRBJ2-1; TCRdb gives TRBD1 as the D gene, but with no DNA this cannot be confirmed. CDR3 length: 15 amino acids. Germline V gives CDR1 SGHAT, CDR2 FQNNGV. CDR3 residues: CASSKRDSIYNEQFF. Complete variable domain (other parts from reference TRBV11-2 and TRBJ2-1): EAGVAQSPRYKIIEKRQSVAFWCNPISGHATLYWYQQILGQGPKLLIQFQNNGVVDDSQLPKDRFSAERLKGVDSTLKIQPAKLEDSAVYLCASSKRDSIYNEQFFGPGTRLTVL.

The chain links TRBV6-5 to TRBJ2-2; there is no DNA to check the TCRdb D call of TRBD2. Germline assignment: CDR1 MNHEY and CDR2 SVGAGI. The CDR3 extends over 14 amino acids. The CDR3 region is CAATSSGSTGELFF.

This rearrangement joins TRBV6-2 or TRBV6-3 to TRBJ2-2; the TCRdb D gene call, TRBD1, has no DNA to confirm it. The CDR3 runs 15 residues. Germline lookup yields CDR1 MNHEY and CDR2 SVGEGT. This chain's CDR3 is CASRKDRGNTGELFF.

The chain carries TRBV5-5 and TRBJ1-5; the D call of TRBD1 rests on TCRdb alone, since no DNA is present to check it. The CDR3 length is 15 residues. Germline V gives CDR1 SGHKS, CDR2 YYEKEE (reference sequence). CDR3 protein: CASSLQGAGSQPQHF.

The rearrangement joins TRBV6-5 to TRBJ1-1; TCRdb's D gene call, TRBD1, goes unchecked for lack of DNA. Germline CDR1 MNHEY, CDR2 SVGAGI. The CDR3 has 15 amino acids. The CDR3 spells CASSYSGQGVYGAFF.

The chain couples TRBV20-1 to TRBJ2-3; the TCRdb call, TRBD2, lacks DNA for checking. Germline assignment: CDR1 DFQATT and CDR2 SNEGSKA (reference sequence). The CDR3 has 16 amino acids. This CDR3 is CSASREGQVRADTQYF.

The V gene is TRBV7-6, the J gene TRBJ2-1; TCRdb's D gene call, TRBD2, goes unchecked for lack of DNA. CDR1 is SGHVS and CDR2 is FNYEAQ in the germline V gene. This CDR3 spans 19 amino acids. This chain's CDR3 is CASSRLWAVNIAGDNEQFF.

The chain couples TRBV15 to TRBJ2-5; TCRdb indicates TRBD1, and absent DNA this call remains unverified. Germline V gives CDR1 LNHNV, CDR2 YYDKDF (reference sequence). This CDR3 is built from 13 residues. Here the CDR3 reads CATSRALQETQYF.

The chain combines TRBV9 with TRBJ2-7; TCRdb names TRBD2, which stays unverified in the absence of DNA. The CDR3 has 17 residues. Germline CDR1 is SGDLS and CDR2 is YYNGEE. This chain's CDR3 is CASSTSTRTSGEYEQYF.

The CDR3 region is CASSLRGSQPQHF. This chain connects TRBV12-3 or TRBV12-4 to TRBJ1-5. This CDR3 is built from 13 residues.